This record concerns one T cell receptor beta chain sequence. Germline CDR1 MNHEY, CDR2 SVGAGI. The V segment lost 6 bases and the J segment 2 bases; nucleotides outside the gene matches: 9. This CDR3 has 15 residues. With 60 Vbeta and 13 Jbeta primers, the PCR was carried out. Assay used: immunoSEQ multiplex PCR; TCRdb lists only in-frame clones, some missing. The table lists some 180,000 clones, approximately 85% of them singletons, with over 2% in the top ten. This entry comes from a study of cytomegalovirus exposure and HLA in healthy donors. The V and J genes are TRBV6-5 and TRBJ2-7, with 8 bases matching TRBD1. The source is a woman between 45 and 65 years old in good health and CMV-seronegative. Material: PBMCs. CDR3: CASSLAGTGTYEQYF. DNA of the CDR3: TGTGCCAGCAGCCTAGCCGGGACAGGCACCTACGAGCAGTACTTC.